The source of this TCR beta chain is a study of T cell responses to AZD1222 COVID-19 vaccine. The CDR3 loop spans 15 amino acids. Trimming stripped 0 bases from V and 6 bases from J, with 15 bases between. CDR1 ENHRY and CDR2 SYGVKD come from the germline V gene. This clone showed up just once. Some clones are missing from TCRdb's copy, which holds only in-frame ones; the method was immunoSEQ multiplex PCR. The sample has 150,000 or so clones; less than 95% are singletons. The TCR originated in an adult in good health. The genes are TRBV10-3 and TRBJ2-7, with D perhaps assigned TRBD1 or TRBD2 (5 bases each). The sample consisted of peripheral blood, taken on day 0 of AZD1222 vaccination. The CDR3 sequence is CAISESLSVGVEQYF. The CDR3 bases are TGTGCCATCAGTGAGTCGTTGTCTGTGGGGGTCGAGCAGTACTTC.